The 7 T cell receptor beta chains given below trace back to one sample, sequenced in a study of blood T cell repertoires in COVID-19. Profiling relied on immunoSEQ multiplex PCR, and the TCRdb table lists in-frame clones only, not all of them. This table has about 40,000 clones, over 75% appearing once. The sample comprised peripheral blood. The receptors were gathered from an older woman with acute or convalescent COVID-19.

The V gene is TRBV9, the J gene TRBJ1-2; D is ambiguous. The CDR3 runs 11 residues. Germline loops: CDR1 SGDLS, CDR2 YYNGEE. V dropped 3 bases and J dropped 5 bases, with 5 bases sitting between them. CDR3 residues: CASSANYGYTF. The CDR3 DNA sequence: TGTGCCAGCAGCGCCAATTATGGCTACACCTTC.

This chain uses TRBV27 with TRBJ2-1; TRBD1 is a possible D gene (7 bases). This CDR3 has 12 amino acids. V gave up 3 bases and J gave up 10 bases, with 10 bases separating them. The germline gives CDR1 MNHEY, CDR2 SMNVEV (reference sequence). CDR3 in DNA: TGTGCCAGCAGTTTCCCAGGGGGGGAGCAGTTCTTC. This codes for CASSFPGGEQFF.

This chain links TRBV2 with TRBJ1-1; D perhaps matches TRBD1 (5 bases). Germline V gene data show CDR1 as SNHLY and CDR2 as FYNNEI. CDR3 length equals 14 residues. CDR3 amino acids: CAVGGGVMNTEAFF. The CDR3 DNA reads as TGTGCGGTCGGGGGGGGAGTCATGAACACTGAAGCTTTCTTT.

The chain links TRBV6-2 or TRBV6-3 to TRBJ2-5, with no clear D. Germline V CDR1 and CDR2: MNHEY, SVGEGT. With 6 bases removed from V and 2 bases from J, the gap between germline ends came to 7 bases. The CDR3 contains 12 residues. The CDR3 region has the DNA TGTGCCAGCAGCCCATTACAAGAGACCCAGTACTTC. Translating it yields CASSPLQETQYF.

This sequence joins TRBV5-1 and TRBJ2-1, with 13 bases aligning to TRBD2. V was pared by 2 bases and J by 9 bases, with 5 bases of the junction left unmatched. The germline CDR1 and CDR2 sequences are SGHRS and YFSETQ. The CDR3 runs 15 residues. The CDR3 bases are TGCGCCAGCAGCTTCACTAGCGGGGGGGCATTTGAGCAGTTCTTC. It yields the protein CASSFTSGGAFEQFF.

This chain joins TRBV5-6 and TRBJ2-3; the D is unclear. The germline V gene encodes CDR1 SGHDT and CDR2 YYEEEE. The V end lost 1 base, the J end lost 2 bases, and 5 bases lay between the germline ends. This CDR3 spans 13 amino acids. The CDR3 protein is CASSLRFTDTQYF. The CDR3 coding sequence is TGTGCCAGCAGCTTGCGTTTCACAGATACGCAGTATTTT.

This clone was observed a single time. This chain links TRBV30 with TRBJ2-5, with D possibly TRBD2 on 6 matching bases. The CDR3 covers 14 residues. Looked up from germline, CDR1 is GTSNPN and CDR2 is SVGIG (reference sequence). CDR3: CARGVGSGGETQYF. Here the CDR3 DNA reads TGTGCTAGGGGCGTCGGGAGCGGAGGAGAGACCCAGTACTTC.